This T cell receptor (beta chain) was recorded in a study of vaccination and CD4 T cells after COVID-19. Background on the study: A CEFX pool, an HIV-1 Nef pool, or no peptide went to control cultures.

The length of the CDR3 is 16 residues. Germline V gives CDR1 LNHNV, CDR2 YYDKDF (reference sequence). Deletions cut 0 bases from V and 1 base from J, with 11 bases between. This clonotype was recorded a few times. Its antigen is unidentified. Treatment here: approximately 9-day PBMC culture with coronavirus spike peptide pools or control peptides (ViraFEST assay). In the ViraFEST assay, peptide-pool expansion preceded TCR sequencing of expanded clonotypes. The Oncomine TCR Beta short-read assay sequenced DNA from cultured CD4+ T cells. TCRdb processed the PCR reads anew with MiXCR; each CDR3 protein has one entry. The sample holds some 19,000 distinct CDR3 sequences; 35% to 55% are singletons and the top ten take approximately 12%.

This chain joins TRBV15 and TRBJ2-3; tentatively, D is TRBD1 (6 bases). The sequenced sample consisted of CD4+ T cells from blood, cultured in vitro. This receptor was obtained from a human donor who had recovered from COVID-19. Here the CDR3 DNA reads TGTGCCACCAGCAGAGAGTACAGGGTGGGCACAGATACGCAGTATTTT. This gives the protein CATSREYRVGTDTQYF.